The rows below give T cell receptor beta chains drawn from one sample of a study of shared clonotypes between healthy human individuals. Data came from immunoSEQ multiplex PCR; TCRdb stores just in-frame clones and leaves some out. The sample records hundreds of thousands of clones, over 65% being singletons. Sequenced sample: memory CD4+ T cells sorted from blood. These receptors were taken from a woman aged 30 to 39 in good health. Both conserved end residues are part of each CDR3. The D gene is left open where the match is weak. A clone size is listed for some rows: how often the clone was seen (once, few, many), or a class if it is expanded.

TRBD1,TRBJ2-1,TRBV15,NA,TGTGCCACCAGCAGAGACGCGGGGACAGGGGGACATGAGCAGTTCTTC,CATSRDAGTGGHEQFF
NA,TRBJ2-2,TRBV4-1,NA,TGCGCCAGCAGCCCCCCAGCGGCGAACACCGGGGAGCTGTTTTTT,CASSPPAANTGELFF
NA,TRBJ2-3,TRBV6-6,NA,TGTGCCAGCAGTTTCTCGAGTGGAGCTAGCACAGATACGCAGTATTTT,CASSFSSGASTDTQYF
NA,TRBJ2-7,TRBV5-6,NA,TGTGCCAGCCGACCTAGGGACTCTCCCCGAGATACCTACGAGCAGTACTTC,CASRPRDSPRDTYEQYF
NA,TRBJ1-2,TRBV5-3,NA,TGTGCCAGAAGCTTGCCGGGGGATGGCTACACCTTC,CARSLPGDGYTF
NA,TRBJ1-1,TRBV6-6,few,TGTGCCAGCAGTCGAGGGACCAGAAGGATGAACACTGAAGCTTTCTTT,CASSRGTRRMNTEAFF
TRBD1,TRBJ2-7,TRBV28,NA,TGTGCCAGCAGGATCGGGGACAGTAGATACGAGCAGTACTTC,CASRIGDSRYEQYF
NA,TRBJ1-4,TRBV2,NA,TGTGCCAGCAGTGAAGATGTTTACGAAAAACTGTTTTTT,CASSEDVYEKLFF
TRBD1,TRBJ2-7,TRBV6-5,NA,TGTGCCAGCAAAACCGGGACAGGGGGCGGCGAGCAGTACTTC,CASKTGTGGGEQYF
NA,TRBJ2-1,TRBV15,NA,TGTGCCACCAGCAGAGATTCAATCTACAATGAGCAGTTCTTC,CATSRDSIYNEQFF
NA,TRBJ1-1,TRBV7-8,NA,TGTGCCAGCAGCTTTGGAAAAGTGAACACTGAAGCTTTCTTT,CASSFGKVNTEAFF
NA,TRBJ2-6,TRBV18,NA,TGTGCCAGCTCACCACCGGCCTCCCCCTCTGGGGCCAACGTCCTGACTTTC,CASSPPASPSGANVLTF
TRBD2,TRBJ2-7,TRBV4-1,NA,TGCGCCAGCAGCCAAGGCACTAGCGGGACGAAGGTGTACTTC,CASSQGTSGTKVYF
TRBD2,TRBJ2-7,TRBV27,NA,TGTGCCAGCAGTCTTCTTTCGACTAGCGGGAGGGCCTACGAGCAGTACTTC,CASSLLSTSGRAYEQYF
NA,TRBJ2-7,TRBV20-1,NA,TGCAGTGCAGGCCTGGTCTACGAGCAGTACTTC,CSAGLVYEQYF
NA,TRBJ2-1,TRBV5-1,NA,TGCGCCAGCAGCCCGTTGGGGGAGACCTACAATGAGCAGTTCTTC,CASSPLGETYNEQFF
NA,TRBJ1-1,TRBV11-2,once,TGTGCCAGCAGCTTTGGTGAGACAACTGAAGCTTTCTTT,CASSFGETTEAFF
NA,TRBJ2-1,TRBV5-4,NA,TGTGCCAGCAGCTTCGCGGACGGGGGGCCGTTCTTC,CASSFADGGPFF
TRBD1,TRBJ1-2,TRBV5-1,once,TGCGCCAGCAGCTTGCAGGGGGCCCATGGCTACACCTTC,CASSLQGAHGYTF
NA,TRBJ1-5,TRBV30,NA,TGTGCCTGGAGTTCGGCCAGCCCCGGAAATCAGCCCCAGCATTTT,CAWSSASPGNQPQHF
NA,TRBJ1-5,TRBV28,once,TGTGCCAGCAGTCCAGCGAGGAGGGGGGACAATCAGCCCCAGCATTTT,CASSPARRGDNQPQHF
NA,TRBJ1-5,TRBV6-1,few,TGTGCCAGCAGTTCAGAAGTTAGCAATCAGCCCCAGCATTTT,CASSSEVSNQPQHF
TRBD2,TRBJ2-1,TRBV19,NA,TGTGCCAGTAGTAAACCCCAGACTAGCGGGAGGGCGGAGTACAATGAGCAGTTCTTC,CASSKPQTSGRAEYNEQFF
TRBD1,TRBJ1-1,TRBV7-2,NA,TGTGCCAGCAGCTTCAGGGGGCAGAACACTGAAGCTTTCTTT,CASSFRGQNTEAFF
TRBD1,TRBJ1-1,TRBV6-6,NA,TGTGCCAGCAGTTACCCGGGACAGGGGGGCACTGAAGCTTTCTTT,CASSYPGQGGTEAFF
TRBD2,TRBJ2-3,TRBV14,NA,TGTGCCAGCAGCCCCTTGCGGGGGGCAGATACGCAGTATTTT,CASSPLRGADTQYF
TRBD1,TRBJ1-5,TRBV15,NA,TGTGCCACCAGCAGACCTCCCGGACAGGGTAGCAATCAGCCCCAGCATTTT,CATSRPPGQGSNQPQHF